Reported below is one T cell receptor (beta chain). Its matching antigen is unknown. This sample is drawn from a study of blood T cells in healthy people across ages. Overall study findings and caveats: Expanded clonotype changes were possibly confounded by unknown donor CMV status.

Trimming removed 0 bases from V and 8 bases from J, with 17 bases in between. The CDR3 runs 15 residues. From germline, CDR1 is SGHRS and CDR2 YFSETQ. The study recruited healthy Caucasian donors from Russia who were aged about 6 to 90. Then a second PCR, running roughly 7 to 11 cycles, was carried out with a sample-barcoded 5' primer and a J-beta primer mix. Using its own MiXCR run on the 5' RACE reads, TCRdb lists one record per CDR3 protein. Of nearly 1 million distinct CDR3 sequences listed, just over 50% are singletons. The chain uses TRBV5-1 and TRBJ1-1; D unclear. The sequenced sample was blood. The sequence derives from an older woman in good health. CDR3 in DNA: TGCGCCAGCAGCTTGGGATTTTACAGCTATCGGGAAGCTTTCTTT. Translation gives CASSLGFYSYREAFF. The full variable domain, with the rest looked up from reference TRBV5-1 and TRBJ1-1, is KAGVTQTPRYLIKTRGQQVTLSCSPISGHRSVSWYQQTPGQGLQFLFEYFSETQRNKGNFPGRFSGRQFSNSRSEMNVSTLELGDSALYLCASSLGFYSYREAFFGQGTRLTVV.